This passage covers 29 T cell receptor beta chains from one sample sequenced in a study of shared clonotypes between healthy human individuals. The data were produced by immunoSEQ multiplex PCR, yet TCRdb's version contains in-frame clones alone and is incomplete. The sample shows about 580,000 clones, 98% of them seen only once. Positively selected for CCR7, the CD45RO-negative cells used as naive CD8 cells excluded terminally differentiated effector memory CD45RA+ cells. Sequenced sample: naive CD8+ T cells sorted from blood. These receptors all stem from a man younger than 40 in good health.

The chain is built from TRBV29-1 and TRBJ1-1; 7 positions match TRBD1. V lost 0 bases, J lost 1 base, and 5 bases stayed unmatched. The CDR3 loop spans 15 amino acids. Germline CDR1 is SQVTM and CDR2 is ANQGSEA. This CDR3 is CSVEDRGQWNTEAFF. For the CDR3, the DNA is TGCAGCGTTGAAGATCGGGGACAGTGGAACACTGAAGCTTTCTTT.

The V and J genes are TRBV13 and TRBJ2-5; TRBD1 matches at 7 bases. CDR1 and CDR2 from the germline V gene are PRHDT and FYEKMQ (reference sequence). This CDR3 spans 15 amino acids. Trimming at V came to 0 bases and at J to 0 bases, leaving 1 base not matched to a gene. CDR3 sequence reads: CASSLGGGNQETQYF. DNA of the CDR3: TGTGCCAGCAGCTTAGGAGGGGGCAACCAAGAGACCCAGTACTTC.

J is TRBJ2-3 and V is TRBV28, with TRBD1 as a possible D gene (5 bases). Deletions cut 3 bases from V and 1 base from J, with 17 bases between. Germline lookup yields CDR1 MDHEN and CDR2 SYDVKM. This CDR3 is 17 amino acids long. The CDR3 region is CASSFLVRVSGTDTQYF. CDR3 DNA sequence: TGTGCCAGCAGTTTTTTGGTCAGGGTGAGCGGCACAGATACGCAGTATTTT.

V and J are TRBV29-1 and TRBJ2-7, with TRBD2 matching over 8 bases. There are 14 residues in the CDR3. CDR1 is SQVTM, CDR2 ANQGSEA, per germline. After removal of 6 bases from V and 5 bases from J, the junction contained 12 bases not matched to a gene. CDR3 nucleotides: TGCAGCGTAGACGGGCTAGCGGGTTCCCACGAGCAGTACTTC. As protein: CSVDGLAGSHEQYF.

The rearrangement joins TRBV4-1 to TRBJ2-7; 8 bases are a match to TRBD2. The V and J ends lost 8 bases and 5 bases, in that order; junction bases with no gene match: 5. The CDR3 length is 12 residues. Germline V gene data show CDR1 as MGHRA and CDR2 as YSYEKL. The CDR3, as DNA: TGCGCCAGCGCCGGGACTAGGAACGAGCAGTACTTC. Translated: CASAGTRNEQYF.

The chain combines TRBV2 with TRBJ2-7, with D uncertain. Germline lookup yields CDR1 SNHLY and CDR2 FYNNEI. There are 14 residues in the CDR3. V was cut by 0 bases and J by 0 bases, with 6 bases left in between. The CDR3 protein is CASSEARYSYEQYF. The CDR3 DNA sequence: TGTGCCAGCAGTGAAGCCCGATACTCCTACGAGCAGTACTTC.

About this clone: Other DNA sequences within the sample encode an identical CDR3. The chain recombines TRBV4-1 with TRBJ2-5; the D is unclear. From germline, CDR1 is MGHRA and CDR2 YSYEKL. Deletions cut 1 base from V and 2 bases from J, with 5 bases between. This CDR3 comprises 13 residues. The CDR3: CASSQVGQETQYF. CDR3 bases: TGCGCCAGCAGCCAAGTAGGACAAGAGACCCAGTACTTC.

The chain couples TRBV5-1 to TRBJ2-1; 11 bases map to TRBD2. This CDR3 spans 15 amino acids. The V segment lost 4 bases and the J segment 8 bases; nucleotides outside the gene matches: 8. CDR1 and CDR2 (germline): SGHRS, YFSETQ. The CDR3 bases are TGCGCCAGCAGCCTTACACTAGCGGGAGTGGATGAGCAGTTCTTC. Translation gives CASSLTLAGVDEQFF.

The gene calls are TRBV5-1 and TRBJ2-1; the D is unclear. Germline CDR1 is SGHRS and CDR2 is YFSETQ. The CDR3 has 11 residues. V lost 1 base and J 9 bases, leaving 5 bases between the germline ends. CDR3 DNA sequence: TGCGCCAGCAGCTTGTCTGTTGAGCAGTTCTTC. It codes for CASSLSVEQFF.

The V gene is TRBV18, the J gene TRBJ2-1; TRBD2 matches at 7 bases. This CDR3 spans 17 amino acids. With 4 bases clipped from V and 1 base from J, the junction kept 10 bases outside the gene matches. Germline lookup yields CDR1 KGHSH and CDR2 LQKENI. The CDR3 reads CASSLRLAEVSYNEQFF. DNA of the CDR3: TGTGCCAGCTCACTTAGACTAGCAGAGGTTTCCTACAATGAGCAGTTCTTC.

This sequence joins TRBV7-9 and TRBJ2-7; D not resolved. CDR1 is SEHNR and CDR2 is FQNEAQ in the germline V gene (reference sequence). The V end was cut by 1 base, the J end by 6 bases, with 10 bases between. The CDR3 has 13 amino acids. The CDR3 nucleotides are TGTGCCAGCAGCTTAGGGGTTGATCCCGAGCAGTACTTC. Protein: CASSLGVDPEQYF. Based on the CDR3 plus reference TRBV7-9 and TRBJ2-7, the full variable domain is DTGVSQNPRHKITKRGQNVTFRCDPISEHNRLYWYRQTLGQGPEFLTYFQNEAQLEKSRLLSDRFSAERPKGSFSTLEIQRTEQGDSAMYLCASSLGVDPEQYFGPGTRLTVT.

The genes are TRBV9 and TRBJ2-1; D gene unclear. Germline values: CDR1 SGDLS, CDR2 YYNGEE. Trimming removed 7 bases at V and 5 bases at J, with 13 bases between. The CDR3 spans 13 residues. The CDR3 DNA is TGTGCCAGCCGCCCCCTGGCCCACAATGAGCAGTTCTTC. Translating it yields CASRPLAHNEQFF.

The genes are TRBV10-1 and TRBJ2-7, with D perhaps matching TRBD1 (6 bases). The CDR3 contains 14 residues. From germline, CDR1 is WNHNN and CDR2 SYGVQD (reference sequence). Trimming cost V 6 bases and J 8 bases, with 20 bases left between them. The CDR3 coding sequence is TGCGCCAGCAGCGAAACCCAGGGGCCGAGTCAGCAGTACTTC. Amino acids: CASSETQGPSQQYF.

The J gene is TRBJ2-1, the V gene TRBV15; TRBD2 agrees at 12 bases. The CDR3 spans 19 residues. The germline V gene encodes CDR1 LNHNV and CDR2 YYDKDF (reference sequence). Trimming removed 4 bases from V and 6 bases from J; junction bases left unmatched: 16. CDR3 DNA: TGTGCCACCAGCATACATCTAAACCCCCTAGCGGGAGGGGGCAATGAGCAGTTCTTC. As protein: CATSIHLNPLAGGGNEQFF.

CDR3 DNA sequence: TGTGCCAGCAGCTTGGGGCGGGAGAACACTGAAGCTTTCTTT. Amino acids: CASSLGRENTEAFF. The genes are TRBV5-4 and TRBJ1-1, with unresolved D. Trimming cost V 0 bases and J 1 base, with 7 bases left between them. This CDR3 region has 14 residues. The germline gives CDR1 SGHNT, CDR2 YYREEE (reference sequence).

This chain uses TRBV5-1 with TRBJ2-5, with TRBD1 matching 11 bases. The length of the CDR3 is 15 residues. CDR1 SGHRS and CDR2 YFSETQ come from the germline V gene. V was clipped by 4 bases and J by 5 bases; unmatched bases: 7. The DNA for the CDR3 is TGCGCCAGCAGCCCCCGGGACAGGGGGTACGAGACCCAGTACTTC. Its translation is CASSPRDRGYETQYF.

J is TRBJ2-1 and V is TRBV18, with D possibly being TRBD1 or TRBD2 (5 bases each). This CDR3 is built from 18 residues. Germline V gene sequence: CDR1 KGHSH, CDR2 LQKENI. V was shortened by 4 bases and J by 13 bases, with 32 bases between the two germline ends. The CDR3 sequence: CASSRTPGDQVPISIQFF. DNA of the CDR3: TGTGCCAGCTCACGTACTCCCGGGGACCAGGTTCCGATTTCCATTCAGTTCTTC.

The V gene is TRBV6-1, the J gene TRBJ1-4; D may be TRBD1 (5 bases). Germline V lookup: CDR1 MNHNS, CDR2 SASEGT. This CDR3 contains 18 residues. V lost 3 bases, J lost 0 bases, and 17 bases lay in between. The CDR3 loop reads CASSDWGTAVSTNEKLFF. The CDR3 DNA sequence: TGTGCCAGCAGTGATTGGGGGACGGCCGTTTCAACTAATGAAAAACTGTTTTTT.

This rearrangement joins TRBV10-1 to TRBJ2-7; a weak D match, TRBD2 (6 bases). Germline V gene lookup returns CDR1 WNHNN and CDR2 SYGVQD (reference sequence). CDR3 length equals 13 residues. The ends were cut back, 2 bases at V and 6 bases at J, with 11 bases in the middle. The CDR3, as DNA: TGCGCCAGCAGTGAGACTCGGACTATCGAGCAGTACTTC. It translates to CASSETRTIEQYF.

The chain recombines TRBV27 with TRBJ2-1; 11 positions agree with TRBD2. The germline gives CDR1 MNHEY, CDR2 SMNVEV (reference sequence). With V trimmed by 0 bases and J by 4 bases, 8 bases remained unmatched. This CDR3 has 18 amino acids. The CDR3: CASSLSSRLAGSYNEQFF. The CDR3 DNA sequence: TGTGCCAGCAGTTTATCGTCCCGACTAGCGGGAAGTTACAATGAGCAGTTCTTC.

CDR3 region: CASSKRTDTQYF. The CDR3 region has the DNA TGTGCCAGCAGCAAGCGCACAGATACGCAGTATTTT. The V and J genes are TRBV5-8 and TRBJ2-3, with D hard to call. Trimming took 4 bases from V and 1 from J, leaving 4 bases between them. The CDR3 has 12 residues. Germline V gene data show CDR1 as SGHTS and CDR2 as YDEGEE.

This clone showed up just once. V and J are TRBV27 and TRBJ1-2; D may be TRBD1 (6 bases). V dropped 7 bases and J dropped 4 bases, with 13 bases sitting between them. This CDR3 contains 13 residues. The germline V gene has CDR1 MNHEY and CDR2 SMNVEV (reference sequence). The CDR3 DNA reads TGTGCCAGCAAGAGGGCAGGGGTCTATGGCTACACCTTC. Protein: CASKRAGVYGYTF.

This clone appeared a single time. This chain links TRBV27 with TRBJ1-2; D not certain. CDR3 length: 13 residues. Germline V gives CDR1 MNHEY, CDR2 SMNVEV (reference sequence). V gave up 8 bases and J gave up 4 bases, with 14 bases separating them. The CDR3 DNA is TGTGCCAGCTCCCGGTCGGCCGTCTATGGCTACACCTTC. Its protein is CASSRSAVYGYTF.

V gene TRBV9 combines with J gene TRBJ2-1, with 10 bases fitting TRBD2. The germline V gene has CDR1 SGDLS and CDR2 YYNGEE. The J segment lost 3 bases and the V segment lost 1 base, leaving 7 bases of the junction unmatched. The CDR3 sequence is 17 residues long. In DNA form, the CDR3 reads TGTGCCAGCAGCGTAATGTCTAGCGGGAGTTTCTACAATGAGCAGTTCTTC. This sequence encodes CASSVMSSGSFYNEQFF.

This chain joins TRBV20-1 and TRBJ2-7; D is unclear. V lost 6 bases and J lost 6, with 9 bases in between. Per germline, CDR1 DFQATT and CDR2 SNEGSKA (reference sequence). This CDR3 is built from 10 residues. The CDR3 here is CSADSSEQYF. CDR3 coding DNA: TGCAGTGCCGACTCAAGCGAGCAGTACTTC.

The V call is TRBV28, the J call TRBJ1-3, with 7 nucleotides matching TRBD1. In germline, CDR1 is MDHEN, CDR2 SYDVKM. The V gene end was trimmed by 7 bases and the J gene end by 3 bases; junction bases not matched to a gene: 6. CDR3 length: 14 residues. The CDR3 here is CASNARDSGNTIYF. Here the CDR3 DNA reads TGTGCCAGCAACGCCCGGGACAGTGGAAACACCATATATTTT.

The chain recombines TRBV5-4 with TRBJ1-4; weak D call: TRBD1 (6 bases). CDR3 size: 17 residues. Trimming pared 2 bases from V and 5 bases from J, leaving 19 bases between. From germline, CDR1 is SGHNT and CDR2 YYREEE (reference sequence). The CDR3 coding sequence is TGTGCCAGCAGCTTCCGAACCGGACAGATTAGAAATGAAAAACTGTTTTTT. As protein: CASSFRTGQIRNEKLFF.

The V call is TRBV18, the J call TRBJ2-7; 10 bases line up with TRBD2. Germline CDR1 is KGHSH and CDR2 is LQKENI. Unmatched junction bases numbered 4, after V lost 3 bases and J lost 5 bases. This CDR3 comprises 14 residues. The CDR3 sequence is CASSPALAGDEQYF. In DNA form, the CDR3 reads TGTGCCAGCTCACCGGCCCTAGCGGGAGACGAGCAGTACTTC.

The rearrangement joins TRBV2 to TRBJ1-1; D is ambiguous. Trimming took 2 bases from V and 1 from J, leaving 11 bases between them. The CDR3 has 15 amino acids. The germline CDR1 and CDR2 sequences are SNHLY and FYNNEI. The CDR3 sequence is CASSEHPGKNTEAFF. CDR3 nucleotides: TGTGCCAGCAGTGAACATCCGGGGAAGAACACTGAAGCTTTCTTT.